These 29 T cell receptor beta chains originate from one sample sequenced in a study of graft-versus-host responses after intestinal transplantation. Generated by immunoSEQ multiplex PCR, the TCRdb table keeps only in-frame clones and is missing some. The table has 30,000 to 40,000 clones, roughly 94% seen once; the top ten hold 0.2% to 0.25%. These receptors' targets are unknown. The sample was unstimulated CD4+ T cells sorted from spleen or lymph node cells, taken before transplant. These receptors originate from a human donor who was the organ donor for an intestinal transplant.

This clone was detected a few times. The genes are TRBV19 and TRBJ1-5, with 7 bases that match TRBD1. Germline CDR1 LNHDA, CDR2 SQIVND (reference sequence). V lost 4 bases to trimming and J lost 4 bases; unmatched junction nucleotides: 4. This CDR3 has 14 residues. CDR3 sequence: CASSTQGPNQPQHF. The DNA of the CDR3 is TGTGCCAGTAGTACACAGGGGCCTAATCAGCCCCAGCATTTT.

The chain is built from TRBV7-3 and TRBJ1-2; 8 nucleotides match TRBD1. This CDR3 is 13 amino acids long. The germline CDR1 and CDR2 sequences are SGHTA and FQGTGA. J gave up 3 bases and V 3 bases, and 0 bases lay outside the gene matches. The DNA of the CDR3 is TGTGCCAGCAGCTTGACAGGGGACTATGGCTACACCTTC. Protein: CASSLTGDYGYTF.

The chain combines TRBV4-3 with TRBJ2-4; D gene ambiguous. This CDR3 spans 15 amino acids. Germline V gene lookup returns CDR1 LGHNA and CDR2 YSLEER. Trimming took 0 bases from V and 5 from J, leaving 11 bases between them. The CDR3: CASSQETEQQNIQYF. CDR3 coding DNA: TGCGCCAGCAGCCAAGAAACGGAACAGCAAAACATTCAGTACTTC.

The V gene is TRBV9, the J gene TRBJ2-7; maybe TRBD1 (6 bases). Per the germline V gene, CDR1 is SGDLS and CDR2 is YYNGEE. The length of the CDR3 is 16 residues. V was shortened by 0 bases and J by 6 bases, with 19 bases between the two germline ends. This CDR3 is CASSVGTTTGTGEQYF. The CDR3 region has the DNA TGTGCCAGCAGCGTAGGGACCACAACAGGGACCGGCGAGCAGTACTTC. The whole variable domain, remainder taken from reference TRBV9 and TRBJ2-7, is DSGVTQTPKHLITATGQRVTLRCSPRSGDLSVYWYQQSLDQGLQFLIQYYNGEERAKGNILERFSAQQFPDLHSELNLSSLELGDSALYFCASSVGTTTGTGEQYFGPGTRLTVT.

This rearrangement joins TRBV6-5 to TRBJ1-1; 8 positions match TRBD1. The germline V gene has CDR1 MNHEY and CDR2 SVGAGI. This CDR3 comprises 15 residues. Trimming removed 4 bases from V and 6 bases from J; junction bases left unmatched: 10. CDR3 loop: CASSSPTGAEPEAFF. The CDR3 DNA reads as TGTGCCAGCAGTTCCCCGACAGGGGCCGAGCCTGAAGCTTTCTTT.

The chain uses TRBV28 and TRBJ2-7; 10 nucleotides align to TRBD2. Unmatched junction bases numbered 9, after V lost 5 bases and J lost 2 bases. The CDR3 spans 16 residues. Germline values: CDR1 MDHEN, CDR2 SYDVKM. CDR3: CASSIVLAGGAYEQYF. DNA for the CDR3: TGTGCCAGCAGTATCGTCTTAGCGGGGGGCGCCTACGAGCAGTACTTC. The variable domain in full, with the rest retrieved from reference TRBV28 and TRBJ2-7, is DVKVTQSSRYLVKRTGEKVFLECVQDMDHENMFWYRQDPGLGLRLIYFSYDVKMKEKGDIPEGYSVSREKKERFSLILESASTNQTSMYLCASSIVLAGGAYEQYFGPGTRLTVT.

The chain uses TRBV6-5 and TRBJ2-7; D is possibly TRBD1 (6 bases). The germline V gene has CDR1 MNHEY and CDR2 SVGAGI. The germline V and J ends were trimmed by 4 bases and 8 bases, with 9 bases remaining between them. This CDR3 contains 11 residues. The CDR3 sequence: CASSSTGQQYF. For the CDR3, the DNA is TGTGCCAGCAGTTCCACAGGGCAGCAGTACTTC.

The chain couples TRBV7-7 to TRBJ2-5, with 9 bases identical to TRBD2. Per the germline V gene, CDR1 is SSHAT and CDR2 is FNYEAQ (reference sequence). V dropped 1 base and J dropped 4; count of bases not matched to a gene: 10. The CDR3 length is 17 residues. In DNA form, the CDR3 reads TGTGCCAGCAGCTTAGGGGTGGCGGGGGGGCCTGGAGAGACCCAGTACTTC. This gives the protein CASSLGVAGGPGETQYF.

The chain carries TRBV7-9 and TRBJ1-3; possible D gene TRBD1, 5 bases. Per the germline V gene, CDR1 is SEHNR and CDR2 is FQNEAQ (reference sequence). The CDR3 is 18 amino acids. The ends were cut back, 2 bases at V and 4 bases at J, with 21 bases in the middle. This chain's CDR3 is CASSLKGSPFFGGNTIYF. The CDR3 region has the DNA TGTGCCAGCAGCTTAAAGGGGTCCCCCTTCTTCGGCGGAAACACCATATATTTT.

This chain joins TRBV5-4 and TRBJ2-4; D tentatively reads TRBD1 or TRBD2 (5 bases each). The CDR3 consists of 17 residues. CDR1 is SGHNT, CDR2 YYREEE, per germline (reference sequence). Trimming removed 4 bases from V and 6 bases from J, with 23 bases in between. CDR3: CASSPGTSGTIGNIQYF. The CDR3, as DNA: TGTGCCAGCAGCCCCGGGACCAGTGGGACGATCGGAAACATTCAGTACTTC. The full variable domain, with the rest looked up from reference TRBV5-4 and TRBJ2-4, is ETGVTQSPTHLIKTRGQQVTLRCSSQSGHNTVSWYQQALGQGPQFIFQYYREEENGRGNFPPRFSGLQFPNYSSELNVNALELDDSALYLCASSPGTSGTIGNIQYFGAGTRLSVL.

This rearrangement joins TRBV11-3 to TRBJ2-7, with D uncertain. V lost 3 bases, J lost 4 bases, and 10 bases lay in between. This CDR3 has 13 residues. Germline values: CDR1 SGHNT, CDR2 YENEEA. CDR3 in amino acids: CASSLDRRYEQYF. The DNA for the CDR3 is TGTGCCAGCAGCTTGGATCGGAGATACGAGCAGTACTTC.

This chain connects TRBV29-1 to TRBJ1-1; D is perhaps TRBD1 (6 bases). The V end was cut by 0 bases, the J end by 0 bases, with 11 bases between. This CDR3 region has 15 residues. CDR1 is SQVTM, CDR2 ANQGSEA, per germline. CDR3 nucleotide sequence: TGCAGCGTTGAAGATCCAGGACAGATGAACACTGAAGCTTTCTTT. Translating it yields CSVEDPGQMNTEAFF. The whole variable domain, remainder taken from reference TRBV29-1 and TRBJ1-1, is SAVISQKPSRDICQRGTSLTIQCQVDSQVTMMFWYRQQPGQSLTLIATANQGSEATYESGFVIDKFPISRPNLTFSTLTVSNMSPEDSSIYLCSVEDPGQMNTEAFFGQGTRLTVV.

A few counts support this clone. CDR3 DNA: TGTGCCAGCAGCCCGTGGCGGGAAAACACCATATATTTT. Translating it yields CASSPWRENTIYF. This chain connects TRBV7-8 to TRBJ1-3; no firm D call. The germline V and J ends were trimmed by 5 bases and 6 bases, with 11 bases remaining between them. There are 13 residues in the CDR3. Germline-derived CDR1 and CDR2 are SGHVS and FQNEAQ.

The chain links TRBV6-4 to TRBJ1-5; 7 bases agree with TRBD1. Germline trimming cut 6 bases from V and 0 bases from J; bases unmatched to any gene: 8. Germline V CDR1 and CDR2: MRHNA, SNTAGT. This CDR3 has 16 residues. CDR3 sequence: CASRYGQVNSNQPQHF. DNA of the CDR3: TGTGCCAGCAGATACGGACAGGTCAATAGCAATCAGCCCCAGCATTTT.

The CDR3, as DNA: TGTGCCAGCAGCTCGATGGTCAGGAACTATGGCTACACCTTC. Its translation: CASSSMVRNYGYTF. The genes are TRBV7-9 and TRBJ1-2; D remains ambiguous. The CDR3 runs to 14 residues. CDR1 and CDR2 from the germline V gene are SEHNR and FQNEAQ (reference sequence). V lost 4 bases and J 2 bases, leaving 11 bases between the germline ends.

The rearrangement joins TRBV2 to TRBJ1-2, with D perhaps TRBD1 (6 bases). V lost 4 bases and J 3 bases, leaving 15 bases between the germline ends. The CDR3 is 15 residues long. The germline V gene encodes CDR1 SNHLY and CDR2 FYNNEI. CDR3 protein: CASSGVRGRYYGYTF. CDR3 coding DNA: TGTGCCAGCAGTGGGGTTCGGGGGCGGTACTATGGCTACACCTTC.

In the case of this clone: The same CDR3 arises from other DNA sequences in this sample as well. The chain uses TRBV5-6 and TRBJ2-2, with unresolved D. The CDR3 length is 12 residues. Germline CDR1 SGHDT, CDR2 YYEEEE. The ends were cut back, 1 base at V and 4 bases at J, with 2 bases in the middle. This CDR3 reads CASSLSTGELFF. The CDR3 nucleotides are TGTGCCAGCAGCTTGTCCACCGGGGAGCTGTTTTTT. The whole variable domain, remainder taken from reference TRBV5-6 and TRBJ2-2, is DAGVTQSPTHLIKTRGQQVTLRCSPKSGHDTVSWYQQALGQGPQFIFQYYEEEERQRGNFPDRFSGHQFPNYSSELNVNALLLGDSALYLCASSLSTGELFFGEGSRLTVL.

V usage is TRBV6-1 and J usage is TRBJ1-2; weak D call: TRBD1 (6 bases). Germline-derived CDR1 and CDR2 are MNHNS and SASEGT. The V end was cut by 6 bases, the J end by 8 bases, with 22 bases between. This CDR3 contains 15 residues. CDR3 protein: CASRAGHRTTGGYTF. CDR3 DNA sequence: TGTGCCAGCAGAGCGGGACACCGAACCACGGGCGGCTACACCTTC.

This sequence joins TRBV2 and TRBJ1-1, with D unresolved. Trimming removed 4 bases at V and 3 bases at J, with 3 bases between. This CDR3 has 11 residues. Germline V gene data show CDR1 as SNHLY and CDR2 as FYNNEI. The CDR3 spells CASSGHTEAFF. CDR3 bases: TGTGCCAGCAGTGGACACACTGAAGCTTTCTTT.

This chain connects TRBV11-2 to TRBJ2-5, with no clear D. Trimming pared 5 bases from V and 4 bases from J, leaving 8 bases between. This CDR3 is 12 amino acids long. The germline CDR1 and CDR2 sequences are SGHAT and FQNNGV. The CDR3 sequence is CASSHTPETQYF. As DNA, the CDR3 is TGTGCCAGCAGCCATACCCCAGAGACCCAGTACTTC.

This clone was counted once. The chain combines TRBV18 with TRBJ1-1; TRBD1 agrees at 8 bases. CDR3 length: 14 residues. With 7 bases clipped from V and 4 bases from J, the junction kept 8 bases outside the gene matches. From germline, CDR1 is KGHSH and CDR2 LQKENI. The CDR3 DNA reads TGTGCCAGCTGTCCCGGGACAGGCCTCACTGAAGCTTTCTTT. This codes for CASCPGTGLTEAFF.

The chain combines TRBV7-9 with TRBJ2-7, with D possibly TRBD1 on 6 matching bases. The V gene's germline CDR1 is SEHNR and CDR2 FQNEAQ (reference sequence). CDR3 length: 14 amino acids. Trimming took off 3 bases at V and 0 bases at J, with 9 bases between the two ends. CDR3 sequence reads: CASSFGTSSYEQYF. CDR3 in DNA: TGTGCCAGCAGCTTCGGGACATCCTCCTACGAGCAGTACTTC.

J is TRBJ1-5 and V is TRBV18, with unresolved D. V gave up 2 bases and J gave up 5 bases, with 13 bases separating them. The CDR3 length is 15 residues. Germline CDR1 is KGHSH and CDR2 is LQKENI. In DNA, the CDR3 is TGTGCCAGCTCACCAGATGCCCTCGCCCATCAGCCCCAGCATTTT. Amino acids: CASSPDALAHQPQHF.

This rearrangement joins TRBV6-6 to TRBJ2-7, with 7 bases fitting TRBD1. Trimming at V came to 5 bases and at J to 1 base, leaving 8 bases not matched to a gene. Germline-derived CDR1 and CDR2 are MNHNY and SVGAGI (reference sequence). This CDR3 region has 15 residues. In DNA form, the CDR3 reads TGTGCCAGCAGTCCCCCCCCGGACAGGTCCTACGAGCAGTACTTC. It translates to CASSPPPDRSYEQYF.

This chain links TRBV4-3 with TRBJ2-7; TRBD1 agrees at 7 bases. The CDR3 covers 14 residues. The germline V gene encodes CDR1 LGHNA and CDR2 YSLEER. The V and J ends lost 0 bases and 3 bases, in that order; junction bases with no gene match: 2. CDR3 sequence: CASSQDWDSYEQYF. The CDR3 nucleotides are TGCGCCAGCAGCCAAGATTGGGACAGCTACGAGCAGTACTTC.

The gene calls are TRBV28 and TRBJ1-2; no clear D gene. Germline loops: CDR1 MDHEN, CDR2 SYDVKM. Trimming pared 10 bases from V and 5 bases from J, leaving 23 bases between. The CDR3 is made up of 15 amino acids. This chain's CDR3 is CATRWRGLGEYGYTF. In DNA form, the CDR3 reads TGTGCCACCCGATGGCGGGGTCTCGGAGAGTATGGCTACACCTTC.

The CDR3 DNA follows: TGCGCCAGCAGCCTCACACTGAACACTGAAGCTTTCTTT. Translating gives CASSLTLNTEAFF. The chain employs TRBV5-1 and TRBJ1-1; D is uncertain. V lost 4 bases and J lost 0, with 7 bases in between. The CDR3 contains 13 residues. The germline V gene encodes CDR1 SGHRS and CDR2 YFSETQ.

The chain carries TRBV5-4 and TRBJ2-5; D not resolved. CDR1 and CDR2 from the germline V gene are SGHNT and YYREEE (reference sequence). The CDR3 sequence is 13 residues long. Trimming removed 1 base at V and 0 bases at J, with 4 bases between. The CDR3 sequence: CASSLYDQETQYF. CDR3 DNA: TGTGCCAGCAGCTTGTACGACCAAGAGACCCAGTACTTC.

The genes are TRBV9 and TRBJ2-5; a weak D match, TRBD2 (7 bases). The V end lost 0 bases, the J end lost 0 bases, and 9 bases lay between the germline ends. CDR3 length: 15 amino acids. CDR1 is SGDLS and CDR2 is YYNGEE in the germline V gene. CDR3 coding DNA: TGTGCCAGCAGCGTAGGGGGGGGGCACCAAGAGACCCAGTACTTC. Translation: CASSVGGGHQETQYF.